This entry is about one T cell receptor beta chain. Its target is not known. The sample is drawn from a study of shared clonotypes between healthy human individuals. General study points: Generally, naive subsets came out with larger estimated richness than memory subsets.

The V segment lost 1 base and the J segment 4 bases; nucleotides outside the gene matches: 2. The CDR3 length is 14 residues. Germline values: CDR1 SGHAT, CDR2 FQNNGV. CD45RO-negative, CCR7-positively selected cells formed the naive CD8 fraction, excluding terminally differentiated effector memory CD45RA+ cells. The method was immunoSEQ multiplex PCR; TCRdb's version includes in-frame clones alone and lacks a portion of them. In the table there are around 2,000,000 clones, around 96% of which are singletons. The specimen was naive CD8+ T cells sorted from blood. This receptor was taken from a man between 18 and 29 years old in good health. This chain links TRBV11-2 with TRBJ2-7, with 9 bases lining up with TRBD2. DNA for the CDR3: TGTGCCAGCAGCTTAGCCACTAGCGGGTACGAGCAGTACTTC. It translates to CASSLATSGYEQYF.